This T cell receptor (beta chain) was sequenced in a study of T cell therapy after organ transplantation. In the study overall: Up to 6 doses were given at 2-week intervals. Responders numbered eight and nonresponders two among about 10 patients.

General study results and limits: Lower pretherapy CD8 clonality went with larger post-therapy fold change.

V was trimmed by 1 base and J by 5 bases, leaving 17 bases between them. CDR1 is MGHRA and CDR2 is YSYEKL in the germline V gene. This CDR3 is 16 amino acids long. Here immunoSEQ multiplex PCR was the method, and the copy in TCRdb shows in-frame clones only, minus some. The sample carries approximately 52,000 clones, 94% recorded once. These patients had received solid-organ transplants and had drug-resistant or recurrent cytomegalovirus. A remark on this clone: The antigen is not known.

The starting material was CD8+ T cells from blood, obtained before autologous CMV-specific T cell therapy. The rearrangement joins TRBV4-1 to TRBJ1-1; D perhaps matches TRBD1 (6 bases). This receptor was obtained from a human patient who had received a solid organ transplant and had CMV disease. The CDR3 loop reads CASSQAIHRGVTEAFF. CDR3 nucleotide sequence: TGCGCCAGCAGCCAAGCCATTCATAGGGGGGTTACTGAAGCTTTCTTT.